A single sample gave rise to the 12 T cell receptor beta chains below, sequenced in a study of blood T cell repertoires in COVID-19. Data came from immunoSEQ multiplex PCR; TCRdb stores just in-frame clones and leaves some out. The table records fewer than 90,000 clones, approximately 84% of them present only once. What was sequenced was peripheral blood. These receptors all stem from a human donor in a cohort sampled during active COVID-19.

J is TRBJ1-3 and V is TRBV5-4; the match to TRBD1 covers 7 bases. Trimming removed 7 bases from V and 4 bases from J; junction bases left unmatched: 8. The CDR3 spans 14 residues. Germline V gene data show CDR1 as SGHNT and CDR2 as YYREEE (reference sequence). The CDR3 DNA reads as TGTGCCAGCCACTTACAGGGGTTCGGAAACACCATATATTTT. Translation: CASHLQGFGNTIYF.

The sample holds one count of this clone. The chain couples TRBV6-5 to TRBJ2-7; weak D call: TRBD1 (8 bases). The CDR3 is 15 residues long. With 6 bases removed from V and 2 bases from J, the gap between germline ends came to 17 bases. CDR1 and CDR2 (germline): MNHEY, SVGAGI. CDR3 sequence (DNA): TGTGCCAGCAGGAACAGGGGGGGTCCCACCTACGAGCAGTACTTC. Residues: CASRNRGGPTYEQYF.

This chain uses TRBV18 with TRBJ2-7; the match to TRBD1 covers 7 bases. J was trimmed by 1 base and V by 6 bases; bases with no gene match: 3. The CDR3 runs 13 residues. CDR1 is KGHSH and CDR2 is LQKENI in the germline V gene. CDR3 in amino acids: CASSRQGSYEQYF. The CDR3 DNA is TGTGCCAGCTCCCGACAGGGATCCTACGAGCAGTACTTC.

The chain uses TRBV28 and TRBJ2-7, with TRBD2 identical over 10 bases. Germline V CDR1 and CDR2: MDHEN, SYDVKM. This CDR3 is built from 14 residues. After removal of 2 bases from V and 4 bases from J, the junction contained 2 bases not matched to a gene. The CDR3 loop reads CASSLGTSAYEQYF. CDR3 nucleotide sequence: TGTGCCAGCAGTTTAGGGACTAGCGCTTACGAGCAGTACTTC.

This sequence joins TRBV7-6 and TRBJ2-7; 12 bases line up with TRBD2. Germline trimming cut 1 base from V and 5 bases from J; bases unmatched to any gene: 3. The germline gives CDR1 SGHVS, CDR2 FNYEAQ. The CDR3 covers 15 residues. The CDR3 loop is CASSLGTSGINEQYF. As DNA, the CDR3 is TGTGCCAGCAGCTTAGGGACTAGCGGGATCAACGAGCAGTACTTC.

The V and J genes are TRBV6-6 and TRBJ1-4, with 9 bases fitting TRBD1. The CDR3 has 14 residues. V shed 5 bases and J 5 bases; nucleotides not matched to a gene: 3. In germline, CDR1 is MNHNY, CDR2 SVGAGI (reference sequence). The CDR3 sequence is CASSGDRENEKLFF. Written as DNA, the CDR3 is TGTGCCAGCAGTGGGGACAGGGAGAATGAAAAACTGTTTTTT.

The chain has TRBV6-6 and TRBJ2-5; D possibly corresponds to TRBD2 (6 bases). V dropped 2 bases and J dropped 7 bases, with 17 bases sitting between them. Germline V gene lookup returns CDR1 MNHNY and CDR2 SVGAGI (reference sequence). The CDR3 spans 15 residues. The CDR3 bases are TGTGCCAGCAGTTACGGGGAGGTACCAAGGGGGACCCAGTACTTC. Translated, it gives CASSYGEVPRGTQYF.

Remarks on this clone: The same CDR3 also results from other DNA sequences found in this sample. The V and J genes are TRBV6-1 and TRBJ1-1; TRBD1 matches 12 bases. The V segment lost 2 bases and the J segment 4 bases; nucleotides outside the gene matches: 5. The CDR3 loop spans 16 amino acids. Per the germline V gene, CDR1 is MNHNS and CDR2 is SASEGT. In nucleotides, the CDR3 is TGTGCCAGCAGTGAATGGGACAGGGGGCGCGGCACTGAAGCTTTCTTT. Residues: CASSEWDRGRGTEAFF.

This CDR3 reads CASSLLGQGVRREKLFF. The CDR3 DNA follows: TGCGCCAGCAGCTTGTTGGGACAGGGGGTCAGGCGGGAAAAACTGTTTTTT. V and J are TRBV5-1 and TRBJ1-4; 11 bases align to TRBD1. The CDR3 is 17 amino acids. The junction had 10 bases not matched to a gene; V was cut back by 1 base and J by 8 bases. Germline assignment: CDR1 SGHRS and CDR2 YFSETQ.

This sequence joins TRBV5-1 and TRBJ1-1, with a weak D call TRBD1 (6 bases). The germline CDR1 and CDR2 sequences are SGHRS and YFSETQ. The V and J ends lost 3 bases and 0 bases respectively, with 15 bases between them. The CDR3 length is 16 residues. The chain's CDR3 is CASSSTSTGLNTEAFF. For the CDR3, the DNA is TGCGCCAGCAGCTCGACGTCGACAGGTTTGAACACTGAAGCTTTCTTT.

This chain uses TRBV9 with TRBJ2-1; 7 positions match TRBD2. V trimming: 7 bases; J trimming: 3 bases; junction bases outside the gene matches: 10. The CDR3 is 15 residues long. Germline V gives CDR1 SGDLS, CDR2 YYNGEE. CDR3 DNA sequence: TGTGCCAGCGCCCCGGGAGGAAGGGACTACAATGAGCAGTTCTTC. Protein: CASAPGGRDYNEQFF.

The J gene is TRBJ2-7, the V gene TRBV5-1, with D perhaps TRBD2 (6 bases). This CDR3 has 14 residues. In germline, CDR1 is SGHRS, CDR2 YFSETQ. With 4 bases removed from V and 6 bases from J, the gap between germline ends came to 17 bases. Here the CDR3 reads CASSRGEPQAEQYF. In DNA, the CDR3 is TGCGCCAGCAGCCGCGGGGAGCCCCAGGCCGAGCAGTACTTC.